A single sample gave rise to the 26 T cell receptor beta chains below, sequenced in a study of cytomegalovirus exposure and HLA in healthy donors. The method was immunoSEQ multiplex PCR; TCRdb's version includes in-frame clones alone and lacks a portion of them. The sample includes 150,000 to 200,000 clones, 85% to 90% of them seen just once. Input material: PBMCs. The receptor set was obtained from a man younger than 35 in good health and CMV-seronegative.

The chain recombines TRBV5-1 with TRBJ2-3, with 9 bases matching TRBD2. V lost 0 bases to trimming and J lost 6 bases; unmatched junction nucleotides: 8. The germline CDR1 and CDR2 sequences are SGHRS and YFSETQ. The CDR3 runs 16 residues. DNA of the CDR3: TGCGCCAGCAGCTTGGGTAGCGGGAGTTTCACCGATACGCAGTATTTT. Encoded protein: CASSLGSGSFTDTQYF. Drawing the rest from reference TRBV5-1 and TRBJ2-3, the complete variable domain is KAGVTQTPRYLIKTRGQQVTLSCSPISGHRSVSWYQQTPGQGLQFLFEYFSETQRNKGNFPGRFSGRQFSNSRSEMNVSTLELGDSALYLCASSLGSGSFTDTQYFGPGTRLTVL.

This rearrangement joins TRBV10-1 to TRBJ2-7; maybe TRBD2 (6 bases). V was cut by 3 bases and J by 6 bases, with 12 bases left in between. The germline V gene has CDR1 WNHNN and CDR2 SYGVQD (reference sequence). The CDR3 loop spans 13 amino acids. The CDR3 protein is CASSDGSRLEQYF. The CDR3 coding sequence is TGCGCCAGCAGTGACGGGAGTAGGCTCGAGCAGTACTTC.

The genes are TRBV6-5 and TRBJ1-4; the D is unclear. Germline V gene sequence: CDR1 MNHEY, CDR2 SVGAGI. CDR3 length equals 12 residues. V gave up 6 bases and J gave up 8 bases, with 10 bases separating them. CDR3 in amino acids: CASRRNYEKLFF. CDR3 bases: TGTGCCAGCAGAAGAAACTACGAAAAACTGTTTTTT.

The chain combines TRBV6-1 with TRBJ1-5; 8 bases fit TRBD1. Germline assignment: CDR1 MNHNS and CDR2 SASEGT. The CDR3 is 15 residues long. With 3 bases clipped from V and 1 base from J, the junction kept 2 bases outside the gene matches. DNA of the CDR3: TGTGCCAGCAGTGACAGGGGGCTAAGCAATCAGCCCCAGCATTTT. Its protein product is CASSDRGLSNQPQHF.

The chain has TRBV13 and TRBJ2-1; 12 nucleotides match TRBD2. CDR3 length: 18 residues. Germline V gene data show CDR1 as PRHDT and CDR2 as FYEKMQ (reference sequence). Trimming at V came to 4 bases and at J to 6 bases, leaving 13 bases not matched to a gene. CDR3 DNA sequence: TGTGCCAGCAGCTGCTCCCTCTTCGGACTAGCGGGGTCCAATGAGCAGTTCTTC. Translating gives CASSCSLFGLAGSNEQFF.

The V and J genes are TRBV7-6 and TRBJ2-5; weak D call: TRBD1 (6 bases). Germline CDR1 SGHVS, CDR2 FNYEAQ. The V end was cut by 5 bases, the J end by 2 bases, with 12 bases between. The CDR3 is 14 amino acids. The DNA of the CDR3 is TGTGCCAGCAGCCCGACGCAGGGGCAAGAGACCCAGTACTTC. Its protein is CASSPTQGQETQYF.

The rearrangement uses TRBV6-1 and TRBJ1-4, with unresolved D. Deletions cut 6 bases from V and 8 bases from J, with 10 bases between. The CDR3 has 12 amino acids. Germline loops: CDR1 MNHNS, CDR2 SASEGT. The CDR3 DNA sequence: TGTGCCAGCAGAGACTCGCCAGAAAAACTGTTTTTT. This gives the protein CASRDSPEKLFF.

The chain joins TRBV4-1 to TRBJ2-5; D may be TRBD1 (6 bases). The CDR3 sequence is 15 residues long. Germline V gene data show CDR1 as MGHRA and CDR2 as YSYEKL. Trimming removed 1 base at V and 5 bases at J, with 14 bases between. The CDR3 DNA follows: TGCGCCAGCAGCCAAGGTAACAGGGACGGGGAGACCCAGTACTTC. Translation gives CASSQGNRDGETQYF.

This chain connects TRBV6-6 to TRBJ2-5; D is possibly TRBD1 (6 bases). The V end was cut by 6 bases, the J end by 5 bases, with 16 bases between. The germline V gene encodes CDR1 MNHNY and CDR2 SVGAGI (reference sequence). This CDR3 contains 14 residues. CDR3 loop: CASRLGQISETQYF. DNA of the CDR3: TGTGCCAGCAGACTCGGACAGATATCCGAGACCCAGTACTTC.

The chain links TRBV11-2 to TRBJ2-1, with 11 bases that match TRBD2. The CDR3 loop spans 17 amino acids. The V and J ends lost 5 bases and 9 bases, in that order; junction bases with no gene match: 15. Germline CDR1 and CDR2: SGHAT and FQNNGV. This chain's CDR3 is CASSPTKTSGKTTEQFF. The CDR3 nucleotides are TGTGCCAGCAGCCCAACCAAGACTAGCGGGAAGACAACTGAGCAGTTCTTC.

This chain connects TRBV7-8 to TRBJ2-2; a possible D gene is TRBD2 (6 bases). The length of the CDR3 is 16 residues. Germline V CDR1 and CDR2: SGHVS, FQNEAQ. With 5 bases removed from V and 5 bases from J, the gap between germline ends came to 18 bases. The CDR3 here is CASSPTSSPGTGELFF. The CDR3 DNA is TGTGCCAGCAGCCCAACTAGCTCCCCCGGGACCGGGGAGCTGTTTTTT.

V gene TRBV12-5 combines with J gene TRBJ2-2; 8 bases map to TRBD1. This CDR3 region has 17 residues. V dropped 0 bases and J dropped 0; count of bases not matched to a gene: 3. CDR1 and CDR2 (germline): LGHNT, FRNRAP. The DNA for the CDR3 is TGTGCTAGTGGTTTGGTAAGGGACAGGTCGAACACCGGGGAGCTGTTTTTT. Protein product: CASGLVRDRSNTGELFF.

Worth noting for this clone: Other DNA variants within this sample encode the same CDR3. This chain's CDR3 is CASSPPGLAGGGYNEQFF. CDR3 nucleotides: TGTGCCAGCTCACCACCAGGGTTAGCGGGAGGAGGGTACAATGAGCAGTTCTTC. This chain connects TRBV18 to TRBJ2-1; 10 bases line up with TRBD2. The V gene's germline CDR1 is KGHSH and CDR2 LQKENI. The CDR3 length is 18 residues. With 0 bases clipped from V and 4 bases from J, the junction kept 9 bases outside the gene matches.

The chain couples TRBV10-3 to TRBJ2-7, with 14 bases identical to TRBD2. Unmatched junction bases numbered 0, after V lost 6 bases and J lost 2 bases. Germline V lookup: CDR1 ENHRY, CDR2 SYGVKD. CDR3 length: 14 amino acids. The CDR3: CAIRGLAGAYEQYF. CDR3 DNA sequence: TGTGCCATCAGGGGACTAGCGGGGGCCTACGAGCAGTACTTC.

The chain joins TRBV18 to TRBJ2-1, with 8 bases aligning to TRBD2. The CDR3 sequence is 17 residues long. V shed 6 bases and J 2 bases; nucleotides not matched to a gene: 12. Per the germline V gene, CDR1 is KGHSH and CDR2 is LQKENI. CDR3 protein: CASSGARAGAPYNEQFF. The DNA for the CDR3 is TGTGCCAGCTCCGGCGCAAGAGCGGGGGCCCCCTACAATGAGCAGTTCTTC.

The chain has TRBV4-1 and TRBJ2-7; 8 bases agree with TRBD1. From germline, CDR1 is MGHRA and CDR2 YSYEKL. V was clipped by 1 base and J by 6 bases; unmatched bases: 2. The CDR3 length is 13 residues. The DNA of the CDR3 is TGCGCCAGCAGCCAAGTGGGGACAGGCGAGCAGTACGTC. This codes for CASSQVGTGEQYV.

There are a few counts of this clone. The V gene is TRBV7-9, the J gene TRBJ1-2; 7 bases align to TRBD1. There are 15 residues in the CDR3. Germline values: CDR1 SEHNR, CDR2 FQNEAQ (reference sequence). Trimming at V came to 5 bases and at J to 1 base, leaving 7 bases not matched to a gene. The CDR3 region has the DNA TGTGCCAGCAGCACATCCGGGACAGTTAACTATGGCTACACCTTC. Its translation: CASSTSGTVNYGYTF.

This sequence joins TRBV19 and TRBJ1-5, with a weak D call TRBD1 (6 bases). Germline V gene sequence: CDR1 LNHDA, CDR2 SQIVND (reference sequence). This CDR3 is built from 15 residues. Between the trimmed V and J ends, which lost 5 bases and 3 bases, there was a span of 14 bases. CDR3: CASSPQGFHNQPQHF. The CDR3 bases are TGTGCCAGTAGTCCCCAGGGGTTTCACAATCAGCCCCAGCATTTT.

The sample holds a few counts of this clone. V is TRBV5-4 and J is TRBJ1-1; D call uncertain. The germline CDR1 and CDR2 sequences are SGHNT and YYREEE (reference sequence). The CDR3 extends over 12 amino acids. CDR3 DNA: TGTGCTGTGGGAGAGGAGTCCACTGAAGCTTTCTTT. This sequence encodes CAVGEESTEAFF.

This clone has just one count. The CDR3 nucleotides are TGTGCCTGGACGCGGTTACAGGAAAACATTCAGTACTTC. The encoded protein is CAWTRLQENIQYF. This rearrangement joins TRBV30 to TRBJ2-4, with a weak D call TRBD1 (5 bases). Germline CDR1 and CDR2: GTSNPN and SVGIG (reference sequence). The germline V and J ends were trimmed by 4 bases and 5 bases, with 12 bases remaining between them. The length of the CDR3 is 13 residues.

The CDR3 loop is CASREQGARGYTF. The CDR3 DNA is TGTGCCAGCAGGGAGCAGGGGGCGCGGGGCTACACCTTC. This chain joins TRBV2 and TRBJ1-2, with 8 bases aligning to TRBD1. The CDR3 is made up of 13 amino acids. Germline lookup yields CDR1 SNHLY and CDR2 FYNNEI. The J segment lost 8 bases and the V segment lost 6 bases, leaving 8 bases of the junction unmatched.

This rearrangement joins TRBV14 to TRBJ1-6, with TRBD1 matching over 8 bases. The CDR3 runs to 14 residues. Trimming removed 1 base from V and 8 bases from J; junction bases left unmatched: 1. Per the germline V gene, CDR1 is SGHDN and CDR2 is FVKESK. CDR3 loop: CASSQGQGYSPLHF. The CDR3 nucleotides read TGTGCCAGCAGCCAAGGACAGGGGTATTCACCCCTCCACTTT.

The chain uses TRBV6-6 and TRBJ2-2; D is perhaps TRBD1 (5 bases). The CDR3 is 13 residues long. The V and J ends lost 5 bases and 4 bases respectively, with 8 bases between them. Germline loops: CDR1 MNHNY, CDR2 SVGAGI (reference sequence). The CDR3 nucleotides are TGTGCCAGCAGTCTCAGGGTCACCGGGGAGCTGTTTTTT. Amino acids: CASSLRVTGELFF.

The chain links TRBV5-4 to TRBJ2-1, with 10 bases lining up with TRBD2. This CDR3 has 14 amino acids. Germline CDR1 and CDR2: SGHNT and YYREEE (reference sequence). This chain's CDR3 is CVPSGRETYNEQFF. The CDR3 DNA reads as TGTGTTCCCAGCGGGAGGGAGACCTACAATGAGCAGTTCTTC.

This chain uses TRBV28 with TRBJ2-5, with D perhaps TRBD2 (6 bases). This CDR3 is built from 15 residues. The germline V and J ends were trimmed by 8 bases and 4 bases, with 20 bases remaining between them. CDR1 and CDR2 (germline): MDHEN, SYDVKM. The CDR3 DNA follows: TGTGCCAGCGGAGGGACTCAAGGGGTATCAGAGACCCAGTACTTC. Residues: CASGGTQGVSETQYF.

The chain joins TRBV28 to TRBJ2-7; TRBD1 is a possible D gene (5 bases). This CDR3 has 14 residues. V was clipped by 6 bases and J by 2 bases, with 14 bases between them. Germline V gives CDR1 MDHEN, CDR2 SYDVKM. In DNA form, the CDR3 reads TGTGCCAGCAGCTCCAGGGTTGCCGCCTACGAGCAGTACGTC. It specifies CASSSRVAAYEQYV.